Listed here are 8 T cell receptor beta chains from one sample, sequenced in a study of blood T cell dynamics during melanoma immunotherapy. The time point denotes: week 3, after first cycle of checkpoint inhibitor. The repertoire was sequenced with immunoSEQ multiplex PCR; TCRdb's copy has only in-frame clones and lacks some. The sample yields about 8,200 clones, around nine tenths seen once. The material sequenced was blood, taken from a patient treated with checkpoint blockade. The source is a human donor with melanoma.

The gene calls are TRBV6-6 and TRBJ1-2; 8 bases align to TRBD1. Germline-derived CDR1 and CDR2 are MNHNY and SVGAGI (reference sequence). The V segment lost 6 bases and the J segment 6 bases; nucleotides outside the gene matches: 6. The CDR3 spans 13 residues. The CDR3 reads CASSGGTGNGYTF. The CDR3 coding sequence is TGTGCCAGCAGCGGAGGGACAGGTAATGGCTACACCTTC.

The chain recombines TRBV11-2 with TRBJ1-2; D gene unclear. CDR1 SGHAT and CDR2 FQNNGV come from the germline V gene. The CDR3 consists of 13 residues. Trimming left V 2 bases short and J 4 bases short, with 8 bases between. The CDR3 here is CASSLPPGYGYTF. CDR3 coding DNA: TGTGCCAGCAGCTTACCTCCGGGCTATGGCTACACCTTC.

The chain links TRBV30 to TRBJ1-3; D gene uncertain. Trimming pared 3 bases from V and 5 bases from J, leaving 11 bases between. Germline lookup yields CDR1 GTSNPN and CDR2 SVGIG (reference sequence). The CDR3 extends over 13 amino acids. CDR3 in amino acids: CAWRSRARNTIYF. The CDR3 region has the DNA TGTGCCTGGAGGAGTCGGGCTAGAAACACCATATATTTT.

This clone was recorded only once. J is TRBJ2-7 and V is TRBV19, with TRBD2 as a possible D gene (6 bases). The germline gives CDR1 LNHDA, CDR2 SQIVND (reference sequence). V lost 0 bases and J 0 bases, leaving 9 bases between the germline ends. This CDR3 has 15 residues. CDR3 sequence: CASSIEDGGSYEQYF. CDR3 nucleotides: TGTGCCAGTAGTATAGAGGACGGGGGCTCCTACGAGCAGTACTTC.

V and J are TRBV7-2 and TRBJ1-2; the D gene is possibly TRBD1 (5 bases). Germline V gene sequence: CDR1 SGHTA, CDR2 FQGNSA. This CDR3 region has 13 residues. Between the trimmed V and J ends, which lost 5 bases and 7 bases, there was a span of 14 bases. CDR3 sequence: CASSRGGVGGYTF. The CDR3 coding sequence is TGTGCCAGCAGCCGCGGAGGGGTCGGTGGCTACACCTTC.

The rearrangement uses TRBV4-1 and TRBJ2-5, with TRBD1 identical over 8 bases. The J call may be wrong; the DNA end is better matched by TRBJ2-7. The CDR3 covers 16 residues. The germline V gene has CDR1 MGHRA and CDR2 YSYEKL. The CDR3 reads CASSQRQGTDSYEQYF. DNA for the CDR3: TGCGCCAGCAGCCAGAGACAGGGGACCGACTCCTACGAGCAGTACTTC.

The J gene is TRBJ2-7, the V gene TRBV27; the D gene is possibly TRBD1 (5 bases). Trimming removed 5 bases from V and 4 bases from J, with 9 bases in between. The V gene's germline CDR1 is MNHEY and CDR2 SMNVEV (reference sequence). This CDR3 has 12 amino acids. Here the CDR3 DNA reads TGTGCCAGCAGTCTCCAGGGATACGAGCAGTACTTC. As protein: CASSLQGYEQYF.

V gene TRBV2 combines with J gene TRBJ2-2; 9 nucleotides match TRBD1. Germline V lookup: CDR1 SNHLY, CDR2 FYNNEI. The CDR3 contains 14 residues. The J segment lost 5 bases and the V segment lost 5 bases, leaving 3 bases of the junction unmatched. The CDR3 is CASSWTGETGELFF. CDR3 nucleotides: TGTGCCAGCAGTTGGACAGGGGAAACCGGGGAGCTGTTTTTT. Full variable domain (rest looked up from reference TRBV2 and TRBJ2-2): EPEVTQTPSHQVTQMGQEVILRCVPISNHLYFYWYRQILGQKVEFLVSFYNNEISEKSEIFDDQFSVERPDGSNFTLKIRSTKLEDSAMYFCASSWTGETGELFFGEGSRLTVL.